This T cell receptor (beta chain) was profiled in a study of early stage breast cancer tumors. About the study: Most of the 16 invasive tumors were ER+, PR+ and HER2-. General observations from the study: Tumors had approximately 2.5-fold higher T cell density than normal breast.

Details on this clone: The antigen is not known.

The protocol was immunoSEQ multiplex PCR, while the TCRdb copy is restricted to in-frame clones and leaves out a portion. The sample has tens of thousands of clones, more than 60% seen once; the top ten hold 3% to 3.5%. V was cut by 6 bases and J by 0 bases, with 2 bases left in between. The CDR3 spans 11 residues. Germline loops: CDR1 MDHEN, CDR2 SYDVKM. The sequence came from a person aged 55 to 75 with breast cancer. The sequenced sample consisted of blood. The chain couples TRBV28 to TRBJ1-2, with D unclear. The CDR3: CASRANYGYTF. Here the CDR3 DNA reads TGTGCCAGCAGGGCTAACTATGGCTACACCTTC.